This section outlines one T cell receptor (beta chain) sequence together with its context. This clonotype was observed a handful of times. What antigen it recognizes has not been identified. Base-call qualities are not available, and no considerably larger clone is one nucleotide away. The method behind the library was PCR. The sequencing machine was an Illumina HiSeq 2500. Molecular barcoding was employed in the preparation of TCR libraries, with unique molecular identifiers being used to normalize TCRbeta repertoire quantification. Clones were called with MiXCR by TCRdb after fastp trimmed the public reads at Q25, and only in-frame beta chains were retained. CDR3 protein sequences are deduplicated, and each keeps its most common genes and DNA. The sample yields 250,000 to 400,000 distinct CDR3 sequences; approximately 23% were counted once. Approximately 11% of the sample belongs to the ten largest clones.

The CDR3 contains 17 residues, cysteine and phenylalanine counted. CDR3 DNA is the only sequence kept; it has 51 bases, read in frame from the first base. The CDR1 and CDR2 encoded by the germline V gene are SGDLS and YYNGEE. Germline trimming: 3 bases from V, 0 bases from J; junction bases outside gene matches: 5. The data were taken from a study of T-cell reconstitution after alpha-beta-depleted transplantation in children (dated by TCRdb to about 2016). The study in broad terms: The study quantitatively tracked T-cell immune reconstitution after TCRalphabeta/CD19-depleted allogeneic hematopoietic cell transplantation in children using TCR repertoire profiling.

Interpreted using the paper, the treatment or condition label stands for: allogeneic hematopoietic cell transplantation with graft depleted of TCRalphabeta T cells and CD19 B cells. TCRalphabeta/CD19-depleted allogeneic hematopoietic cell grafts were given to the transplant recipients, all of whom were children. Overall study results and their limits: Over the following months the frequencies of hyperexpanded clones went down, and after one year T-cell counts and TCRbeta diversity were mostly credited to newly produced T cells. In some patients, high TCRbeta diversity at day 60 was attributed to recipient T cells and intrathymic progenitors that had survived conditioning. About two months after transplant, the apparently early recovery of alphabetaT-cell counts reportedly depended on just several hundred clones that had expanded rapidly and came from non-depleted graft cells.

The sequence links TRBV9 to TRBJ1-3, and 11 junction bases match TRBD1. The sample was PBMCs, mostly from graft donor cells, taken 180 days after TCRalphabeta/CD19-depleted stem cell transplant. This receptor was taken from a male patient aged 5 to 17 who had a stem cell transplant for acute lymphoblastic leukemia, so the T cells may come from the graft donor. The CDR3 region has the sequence CASSGTGGTSSGNTIYF. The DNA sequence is TGTGCCAGCAGCGGGACAGGGGGCACCTCCTCTGGAAACACCATATATTTT.